This TCR beta chain was identified during a study of T cell repertoires in cytomegalovirus infection. Overall study context: Indicated by public TCR beta signatures were CMV infection and matching HLA type. Study-level findings and limits: Individuals carrying CMV plus the relevant HLA were identified by cumulative frequency of public TCR beta families. Dominant in the ex vivo response were TCR beta clonotypes restricted by HLA-C and specific for CMV.

TCRdb independently ran MiXCR on the reads; one entry per CDR3 protein. Here the sample spans some 600,000 distinct CDR3 sequences, more than 20% being singletons. This clonotype occurred a few times. Its specificity is unknown. V was pared by 5 bases and J by 0 bases, with 12 bases between. This CDR3 contains 15 residues. Germline assignment: CDR1 SGDLS and CDR2 YYNGEE. The TCR was taken from a human donor in good health (CMV status not recorded). Some clones in this sample may be carry-over from other donors' samples. The chain is built from TRBV9 and TRBJ1-3; no definite D call. Sequences were obtained from CD8+ T cells from PBMCs. CDR3 coding DNA: TGTGCCAGCAGGGGCCAGGCTGACTCTGGAAACACCATATATTTT. This translates into CASRGQADSGNTIYF.